These T cell receptor beta chains were read from a single sample in a study of T cell responses to AZD1222 COVID-19 vaccine. Assay: immunoSEQ multiplex PCR; the TCRdb copy retains only in-frame clones and omits some. The sample has about 150,000 clones, around 88% seen once. Sequencing used peripheral blood, obtained on day 0 of AZD1222 vaccination. These TCRs come from an adult in good health. The CDR3 runs from the conserved cysteine through the conserved F or W. The D gene is left open where the match is weak. The size field is filled for only some rows; it gives once, few, many or a size class.

j_gene	v_gene	d_gene	abundance	CDR3nt	CDR3aa
TRBJ1-2	TRBV4-3	NA	NA	TGCGCCAGCAGCCAAGATAGCCGGTCGTTTAACTATGGCTACACCTTC	CASSQDSRSFNYGYTF
TRBJ1-2	TRBV25-1	NA	NA	TGTGCCAGCAGTGAAGGGACCGATGGCAGGTACTATGGCTACACCTTC	CASSEGTDGRYYGYTF
TRBJ2-7	TRBV4-3	TRBD2	NA	TGCGCCAGCAGCCGACGACTAGCTAGGACCTACGAGCAGTACTTC	CASSRRLARTYEQYF
TRBJ1-2	TRBV25-1	NA	NA	TGTGCCAGCAGTGAGGGGAGGGAGGGAGGCTACACCTTC	CASSEGREGGYTF
TRBJ2-1	TRBV2	TRBD2	NA	TGTGCCAGCAGTGAAGCCCCGGCTAGCGGCAATGAGCAGTTCTTC	CASSEAPASGNEQFF
TRBJ2-2	TRBV7-7	NA	NA	TGTGCTAGCAGCTTATCAGAAAGGAACACCGGGGAGCTGTTTTTT	CASSLSERNTGELFF
TRBJ1-2	TRBV30	NA	NA	TGTGCCTGGAGTGACGGGATCCTTTATGGCTACACCTTC	CAWSDGILYGYTF
TRBJ2-3	TRBV7-9	NA	NA	TGTGCCAGCAGCTACACTGACACAGATACGCAGTATTTT	CASSYTDTDTQYF
TRBJ1-5	TRBV5-1	NA	NA	TGCGCCAGCAGCTTGGCGGAGGGTGGGCCCAATCAGCCCCAGCATTTT	CASSLAEGGPNQPQHF
TRBJ1-1	TRBV7-3	TRBD1	NA	TGTGCCAGCACCCCGGGACAGGGTAACACTGAAGCTTTCTTT	CASTPGQGNTEAFF
TRBJ2-2	TRBV9	NA	NA	TGTGCCAGCAGCTTAGTAAGCACCGGGGAGCTGTTTTTT	CASSLVSTGELFF
TRBJ2-3	TRBV30	TRBD2	once	TGTGCCTGGAGTGTCCAAGCGGGAGTAACAGATACGCAGTATTTT	CAWSVQAGVTDTQYF
TRBJ2-1	TRBV28	TRBD2	NA	TGTGCCAGCAGTAATCTAGCGGGAGCGGGTGAGCAGTTCTTC	CASSNLAGAGEQFF
TRBJ2-2	TRBV20-1	NA	NA	TGCAGTGCTAGTAAGGAGGGTGGGCCGGGACAGCCAAACACCGGGGAGCTGTTTTTT	CSASKEGGPGQPNTGELFF
TRBJ2-1	TRBV29-1	TRBD2	NA	TGCAGCGTTAGCGGGAGGACCTACAATGAGCAGTTCTTC	CSVSGRTYNEQFF
TRBJ2-7	TRBV11-2	NA	NA	TGTGCCAGCAGCTTAGGGGGGGACAGCTACGAGCAGTACTTC	CASSLGGDSYEQYF
TRBJ1-6	TRBV18	NA	once	TGTGCCAGCTCACCCCTGGGGGAAAGCTCCTATAATTCACCCCTCCACTTT	CASSPLGESSYNSPLHF
TRBJ1-1	TRBV7-3	NA	NA	TGTGCCAGCAGCCTAAACTGGGAGTCTGAAGCTTTCTTT	CASSLNWESEAFF
TRBJ2-1	TRBV5-4	TRBD2	NA	TGTGCCAGCAGCGGGGGACTAGTAAACCATGAGCAGTTCTTC	CASSGGLVNHEQFF
TRBJ1-2	TRBV11-3	NA	NA	TGTGCCAGCAGCCCCGACCAGGGATTGGGCGGCTACACCTTC	CASSPDQGLGGYTF
TRBJ1-2	TRBV7-2	TRBD1	NA	TGTGCCAGCAGCCTAGGGGACAGGTCTAACTATGGCTACACCTTC	CASSLGDRSNYGYTF
TRBJ2-5	TRBV29-1	NA	NA	TGCAGCGTCCAATTTCCCGGCCAAGAGACCCAGTACTTC	CSVQFPGQETQYF
TRBJ2-3	TRBV29-1	TRBD2	NA	TGCAGCGTTGGACTAGCGGGAGGCACGGGTACGCAGTATTTT	CSVGLAGGTGTQYF
TRBJ1-3	TRBV4-3	NA	NA	TGCGCCAGCAGTGGCCAGGGCCCTGGAAACACCATATATTTT	CASSGQGPGNTIYF
TRBJ1-1	TRBV12-3/TRBV12-4	NA	few	TGTGCCAGCAGTTTCCGCCCAGAAACTGAAGCTTTCTTT	CASSFRPETEAFF
TRBJ1-6	TRBV10-3	NA	once	TGTGCCATCAGTGATTTTGAGAGCTCCTATAATTCACCCCTCCACTTT	CAISDFESSYNSPLHF
TRBJ2-5	TRBV2	NA	NA	TGTGCCAGCAGTAGTCGGGCGTACCAAGAGACCCAGTACTTC	CASSSRAYQETQYF
TRBJ2-3	TRBV11-2	NA	once	TGTGCCAGCAGCCCTCGACCCCGGGGCACAGATACGCAGTATTTT	CASSPRPRGTDTQYF
TRBJ2-5	TRBV7-2	NA	once	TGTGCCAGCAGCTTAGCTGGGACGATTATGACCCAGTACTTC	CASSLAGTIMTQYF
TRBJ1-2	TRBV30	TRBD1	NA	TGTGCCCAGGGGGCCGGACTCTATGGCTACACCTTC	CAQGAGLYGYTF
TRBJ2-1	TRBV6-1	TRBD2	few	TGTGCCAGCAGTGTCCTTAGCGGGAGGGCCGGAGATGAGCAGTTCTTC	CASSVLSGRAGDEQFF
TRBJ2-5	TRBV19	NA	NA	TGTGCCAGTATGATGAGAGGGTCGGGTCAAGAGACCCAGTACTTC	CASMMRGSGQETQYF
TRBJ2-7	TRBV7-9	TRBD2	once	TGTGCCAGCAGTTCGACTAGCGGGAGGGCCCACGAGCAGTACTTC	CASSSTSGRAHEQYF
TRBJ2-1	TRBV19	TRBD2	NA	TGTGCCAGTAGTTTGCTAGCGGGTTCCTACAATGAGCAGTTCTTC	CASSLLAGSYNEQFF
TRBJ1-1	TRBV19	NA	NA	TGTGCCAGTAGTACCTCAGAGTTACATGAAGCTTTCTTT	CASSTSELHEAFF
TRBJ2-7	TRBV18	TRBD2	NA	TGTGCCAGCTCAACCCGGGAGGGATCCGAGCAGTACTTC	CASSTREGSEQYF
TRBJ1-1	TRBV2	NA	NA	TGTGCCAGCAGCGGGGTGGGGGACACTGAAGCTTTCTTT	CASSGVGDTEAFF
TRBJ1-2	TRBV19	NA	NA	TGTGCCAGTAGTATAGTGAGTTCTGGCTACACCTTC	CASSIVSSGYTF
TRBJ1-6	TRBV15	NA	NA	TGTGCCACCAGCAGAGATACGGGTTCACCCCTCCACTTT	CATSRDTGSPLHF
TRBJ1-1	TRBV30	TRBD1	NA	TGTGCCTCTAGCGCGACACTTCAGGGGGCTGAAGCTTTCTTT	CASSATLQGAEAFF
TRBJ1-2	TRBV2	TRBD1	NA	TGTGCCAGCAGTGAGGACACAGGGGCGCCCTATGGCTACACCTTC	CASSEDTGAPYGYTF
TRBJ2-6	TRBV7-6	TRBD2	NA	TGTGCCAGCAGCCGACTAGCTACCTCTGGGGCCAACGTCCTGACTTTC	CASSRLATSGANVLTF
TRBJ1-5	TRBV19	TRBD1	NA	TGTGCCAGCCAGGGACAGATTATCAATCAGCCCCAGCATTTT	CASQGQIINQPQHF
TRBJ2-2	TRBV7-2	TRBD2	NA	TGTGCCAGCAGCTCCTGGACTAGCGGGACCACCGGGGAGCTGTTTTTT	CASSSWTSGTTGELFF
TRBJ1-4	TRBV3-1/TRBV3-2	TRBD1	NA	TGTGCCAGCAGCCACAGCAGGGGGGGGGAGGAAAAACTGTTTTTT	CASSHSRGGEEKLFF
TRBJ1-2	TRBV12-3/TRBV12-4	NA	NA	TGTGCCAGCACAGGGTTAGCTAACTATGGCTACACCTTC	CASTGLANYGYTF
TRBJ2-2	TRBV6-6	NA	NA	TGTGCCAGCAGTCGACCCAGGGCGGAATTTAACACCGGGGAGCTGTTTTTT	CASSRPRAEFNTGELFF
TRBJ1-1	TRBV7-3	TRBD1	NA	TGTGCCAGCAGCTCGACAGGGGAGGGCACTGAAGCTTTCTTT	CASSSTGEGTEAFF
TRBJ2-1	TRBV11-1	TRBD2	NA	TGTGCCAGCAGCCCGAGCGGGGGCCCCTGGAATGAGCAGTTCTTC	CASSPSGGPWNEQFF
TRBJ1-2	TRBV6-5	NA	once	TGTGCCAGCAGTTACGGCCAGGATGGCTACACCTTC	CASSYGQDGYTF
TRBJ2-7	TRBV28	TRBD2	NA	TGTGCCAGTAGTTTGGCGGGAGGAAGGTACGAGCAGTACTTC	CASSLAGGRYEQYF
TRBJ2-3	TRBV7-9	NA	NA	TGTGCCAGCAGCTTAGCGTCGGCAGGCACAGATACGCAGTATTTT	CASSLASAGTDTQYF
TRBJ2-1	TRBV28	TRBD2	NA	TGTGCCTCCTGGGCTAGCGGGACAAACAATGAGCAGTTCTTC	CASWASGTNNEQFF
TRBJ1-6	TRBV30	NA	NA	TGTGCCTGGGGGCACTATAATTCACCCCTCCACTTT	CAWGHYNSPLHF
TRBJ1-1	TRBV29-1	TRBD1	NA	TGCAGCGTGGCCCGGGACAGGAACACTGAAGCTTTCTTT	CSVARDRNTEAFF
TRBJ2-1	TRBV27	NA	NA	TGTGCCAGCAGTTTTTCGGTAGGCCAATACAATGAGCAGTTCTTC	CASSFSVGQYNEQFF
TRBJ2-7	TRBV27	TRBD1	few	TGTGCCAGCAGTCCATACAGGGGAAACTACGAGCAGTACTTC	CASSPYRGNYEQYF
TRBJ1-1	TRBV18	NA	NA	TGTGCCAGCTCACCAGCAAGGACCACTGAAGCTTTCTTT	CASSPARTTEAFF
TRBJ2-2	TRBV7-9	TRBD2	NA	TGTGCCAGCATACTAGCGCCAAACACCGGGGAGCTGTTTTTT	CASILAPNTGELFF